This record looks at one T cell receptor (beta chain) sequence and its context. The authors reverse transcribed all of the isolated RNA, so sequencing captured expressed TCRB transcripts. Assay used: immunoSEQ multiplex PCR; TCRdb lists only in-frame clones, some missing. This table holds about 900,000 clones, 17% found once. This sample was included in a study of beta chain features in type 1 diabetes. The sequence was obtained from a woman aged 18-29 years in good health. The specimen sequenced was naive CD4+ T cells from blood.

The CDR3 nucleotides read TGTGCCAGTCGGACAGGCGTCACCTACGAGCAGTACTTC. It yields the protein CASRTGVTYEQYF. The chain is built from TRBV28 and TRBJ2-7; 7 bases match TRBD1. Germline V gives CDR1 MDHEN, CDR2 SYDVKM. V was clipped by 9 bases and J by 2 bases; unmatched bases: 7. This CDR3 has 13 amino acids. Supplemented by reference TRBV28 and TRBJ2-7, the full variable domain reads DVKVTQSSRYLVKRTGEKVFLECVQDMDHENMFWYRQDPGLGLRLIYFSYDVKMKEKGDIPEGYSVSREKKERFSLILESASTNQTSMYLCASRTGVTYEQYFGPGTRLTVT.